This T cell receptor beta chain stems from a study of T cell responses to AZD1222 COVID-19 vaccine (dated by TCRdb to the early 2020s). With respect to the entire study: AZD1222 recipients whose second dose came at about 4 weeks and those whose second dose came at about 12 weeks were combined into one group, since spike-specific TCR depth and breadth did not differ between the two schedules. A total of 230 or so trial participants underwent TCR sequencing, of whom 200 to 220 received two doses of AZD1222 and around 26 received two doses of the MenACWY control vaccine. Trial participants were enrolled by age into 18-55, 56-69 and 70-plus year subgroups, with roughly 160, 29 and 62 TCR-sequenced participants respectively. On the study overall, not on this receptor specifically: Vaccine-associated CD4 TCRs spanned the whole spike protein, with dominant responses in regions 160-218 and 743-854. A significant rise in spike-specific TCR breadth and depth was observed after two AZD1222 doses relative to day 0 and relative to MenACWY recipients. Only a handful of AZD1222 recipients were SARS-CoV-2 seropositive at baseline, limiting conclusions about previously exposed vaccinees. Because no day 14 peak-response samples were available, the repertoires could be characterized only after the peak T cell response. Nearly half of unique spike-specific TCRs reportedly recognized epitopes outside regions mutated in the B.1.351 and B.1.1.7 variants. Participants were mostly white British, with more females than males. The authors suggested clonal diversity may have been underestimated. In the small 56-69-year group, the increase in depth fell short of significance, most likely because of low power.

Concerning this clone itself: Its antigen remains undetermined. Per-base quality was not reported, and no clone a single base away is much larger than it.

The CDR3 regions of human TCRbeta chains were analyzed by immunosequencing. The source study handled its data this way. Repertoire TCRs were matched against a reference library of SARS-CoV-2-specific TCRs generated with the MIRA antigen-specificity platform. Breadth was defined as the fraction of unique TCRs that were SARS-CoV-2-associated. Depth was defined as the fraction of total T cells that were SARS-CoV-2-associated. Using the MIRA data, each spike-specific TCR was assigned both to the spike region to which the TCR was reactive and to a CD4 or CD8 class. Log10-transformed breadth and depth values were compared by one-way ANOVA with Sidak's multiple comparisons tests. This is the immuneACCESS table as TCRdb keeps it, with only in-frame sequences that have V and J called. A part of the clones is gone; compared with another copy, unresolved V genes explain less than half, and the rest is unexplained. D and trimming were read from the DNA, whereas the V and J calls and clone size are those reported in that table. Counted in this sample were 78,000 or so clones; approximately 88% of them appeared once. The ten largest clones capture less than 20% of the sample.

Its CDR3 holds 13 amino acids, cysteine through phenylalanine. Of the read, only the CDR3 DNA is kept; its 39 bases are in frame from base 1. The junction carries 10 bases between V and J, which are trimmed by 7 bases and 4 bases respectively. This specimen's time point label, interpreted: baseline before first vaccination. Vaccinee samples came from UK trials COV001 and COV002, including a single-blind randomized controlled phase 2/3 trial of AZD1222 (ChAdOx1 nCoV-19) in healthy adults. For TCRbeta chain sequencing, PBMC samples were collected from trial participants at day 0 and at day 28 after the second dose.

The source of this sequence is an adult in good health. The sample here was peripheral blood, taken on day 0 of AZD1222 vaccination. The chain joins TRBV12-3 or TRBV12-4 to TRBJ2-2; matching of 5 bases hints at TRBD1 as the D gene. The CDR3 protein is CASTNRLTGELFF. The DNA reads as follows: TGTGCCAGCACCAACAGGCTCACCGGGGAGCTGTTTTTT.